Presented here are 23 T cell receptor beta chains from one specimen sequenced in a study of cytomegalovirus exposure and HLA in healthy donors. A multiplex PCR was run with 60 Vbeta primers and 13 Jbeta primers. The assay was immunoSEQ multiplex PCR, and TCRdb's table has in-frame clones only and misses some. The sample lists 130,000 or so clones, approximately 82% occurring once. The sample comprised PBMCs. The source is a middle-aged man in good health and CMV-seronegative.

A word on this clone: The sample has other DNA sequences that encode this CDR3 too. The rearrangement uses TRBV2 and TRBJ1-2; D remains ambiguous. This CDR3 is 14 amino acids long. Trimming took 2 bases from V and 1 from J, leaving 8 bases between them. Germline CDR1 is SNHLY and CDR2 is FYNNEI. CDR3 sequence reads: CASSESRGNYGYTF. CDR3 in DNA: TGTGCCAGCAGTGAATCGCGGGGTAACTATGGCTACACCTTC.

This clone was observed a handful of times. The chain employs TRBV6-5 and TRBJ1-1; 7 bases align to TRBD1. This CDR3 has 14 amino acids. In germline, CDR1 is MNHEY, CDR2 SVGAGI. The V and J ends lost 4 bases and 3 bases, in that order; junction bases with no gene match: 5. In DNA, the CDR3 is TGTGCCAGCAGTTCTCCGGGACAGCACACTGAAGCTTTCTTT. Its protein is CASSSPGQHTEAFF.

The gene calls are TRBV4-3 and TRBJ2-2, with a tentative D call TRBD1 (5 bases). Trimming left V 0 bases short and J 6 bases short, with 8 bases between. Germline CDR1 LGHNA, CDR2 YSLEER. This CDR3 is 14 amino acids long. CDR3 amino acids: CASSQDLQAGELFF. As DNA, the CDR3 is TGCGCCAGCAGCCAAGACCTACAGGCCGGGGAGCTGTTTTTT.

The chain recombines TRBV7-9 with TRBJ1-1; weak D call: TRBD1 (5 bases). CDR1 and CDR2 from the germline V gene are SEHNR and FQNEAQ (reference sequence). Deletions cut 5 bases from V and 0 bases from J, with 10 bases between. CDR3 size: 14 residues. CDR3 loop: CASSVFRVNTEAFF. The CDR3 nucleotides are TGTGCCAGCAGCGTCTTCAGGGTGAACACTGAAGCTTTCTTT.

The chain joins TRBV10-3 to TRBJ1-2; perhaps TRBD1 as D (6 bases). Looked up from germline, CDR1 is ENHRY and CDR2 is SYGVKD. The CDR3 has 16 amino acids. Between the trimmed V and J ends, which lost 2 bases and 1 base, there was a span of 14 bases. The CDR3 reads CAISETWTAGNYGYTF. Here the CDR3 DNA reads TGTGCCATCAGTGAGACCTGGACAGCTGGTAACTATGGCTACACCTTC.

The gene calls are TRBV5-4 and TRBJ1-4; D unclear. Per the germline V gene, CDR1 is SGHNT and CDR2 is YYREEE (reference sequence). The V end lost 0 bases, the J end lost 8 bases, and 17 bases lay between the germline ends. The CDR3 sequence is 16 residues long. The CDR3 spells CASSLGVGGRNEKLFF. The DNA of the CDR3 is TGTGCCAGCAGCTTGGGGGTCGGAGGGAGGAACGAAAAACTGTTTTTT. Filled out from reference TRBV5-4 and TRBJ1-4, the complete variable domain reads ETGVTQSPTHLIKTRGQQVTLRCSSQSGHNTVSWYQQALGQGPQFIFQYYREEENGRGNFPPRFSGLQFPNYSSELNVNALELDDSALYLCASSLGVGGRNEKLFFGSGTQLSVL.

This chain connects TRBV27 to TRBJ2-7; 7 nucleotides align to TRBD1. The junction had 7 bases not matched to a gene; V was cut back by 4 bases and J by 4 bases. Germline V gives CDR1 MNHEY, CDR2 SMNVEV (reference sequence). CDR3 length: 14 amino acids. The CDR3 protein is CASSYRDSKYEQYF. Here the CDR3 DNA reads TGTGCCAGCAGTTACCGGGACAGTAAGTACGAGCAGTACTTC.

V is TRBV9 and J is TRBJ2-1; D possibly corresponds to TRBD2 (6 bases). The V gene lost 3 bases and the J gene lost 0 bases, with 7 bases spanning the gap. The germline CDR1 and CDR2 sequences are SGDLS and YYNGEE. This CDR3 spans 14 amino acids. The CDR3 DNA reads as TGTGCCAGCAGCGCCGGGGGCTCCTACAATGAGCAGTTCTTC. Residues: CASSAGGSYNEQFF.

This clone was recorded only once. V and J are TRBV5-1 and TRBJ2-1; 9 positions agree with TRBD2. The CDR3 has 14 residues. V gave up 0 bases and J gave up 5 bases; unmatched junction bases: 0. Germline lookup yields CDR1 SGHRS and CDR2 YFSETQ. CDR3 bases: TGCGCCAGCAGCTTGGGACTAGCGGACAATGAGCAGTTCTTC. Its translation is CASSLGLADNEQFF.

This chain links TRBV28 with TRBJ1-6, with 10 bases that match TRBD1. V dropped 5 bases and J dropped 5; count of bases not matched to a gene: 6. Germline V lookup: CDR1 MDHEN, CDR2 SYDVKM. There are 16 residues in the CDR3. The CDR3 is CASSTTGGANNSPLHF. CDR3 sequence (DNA): TGTGCCAGCAGTACGACAGGGGGCGCGAATAATTCACCCCTCCACTTT.

The CDR3 is CASSPAPDYYNEQFF. DNA for the CDR3: TGTGCCAGCAGCCCAGCACCGGACTATTACAATGAGCAGTTCTTC. The V and J genes are TRBV5-6 and TRBJ2-1, with D possibly TRBD2 on 6 matching bases. The CDR3 loop spans 15 amino acids. CDR1 and CDR2 (germline): SGHDT, YYEEEE. V was pared by 4 bases and J by 4 bases, with 15 bases between.

The rearrangement links TRBV5-4 to TRBJ2-5; 13 bases are shared with TRBD2. This CDR3 has 16 amino acids. V was pared by 4 bases and J by 5 bases, with 8 bases of the junction left unmatched. Germline lookup yields CDR1 SGHNT and CDR2 YYREEE (reference sequence). CDR3: CASSATSGGRGETQYF. DNA for the CDR3: TGTGCCAGCAGCGCGACTAGCGGGGGGCGGGGTGAGACCCAGTACTTC.

The chain employs TRBV29-1 and TRBJ2-5; D gene uncertain. CDR1 and CDR2 (germline): SQVTM, ANQGSEA. Trimming took 1 base from V and 5 from J, leaving 11 bases between them. The CDR3 runs to 13 residues. CDR3 nucleotides: TGCAGCGTTGAAGCCGCAGTGAGGGAGACCCAGTACTTC. Residues: CSVEAAVRETQYF.

The rearrangement uses TRBV5-1 and TRBJ1-1; TRBD1 is a possible D gene (5 bases). Germline V gene lookup returns CDR1 SGHRS and CDR2 YFSETQ. The CDR3 totals 15 residues. Trimming took 0 bases from V and 3 from J, leaving 12 bases between them. CDR3 sequence reads: CASSLAEEGYTEAFF. The CDR3 nucleotides read TGCGCCAGCAGCTTGGCCGAGGAGGGGTACACTGAAGCTTTCTTT.

This rearrangement joins TRBV5-4 to TRBJ1-3; a weak D match, TRBD1 (6 bases). CDR3 length: 15 residues. The V and J ends lost 3 bases and 4 bases respectively, with 14 bases between them. Germline CDR1 reads SGHNT; CDR2 reads YYREEE (reference sequence). This CDR3 reads CASSSIGTTGNTIYF. DNA of the CDR3: TGTGCCAGCAGCTCGATCGGGACAACCGGAAACACCATATATTTT.

The chain employs TRBV15 and TRBJ1-1, with 7 nucleotides matching TRBD1. J was trimmed by 0 bases and V by 1 base; bases with no gene match: 2. Germline V gene data show CDR1 as LNHNV and CDR2 as YYDKDF (reference sequence). This CDR3 spans 15 amino acids. Here the CDR3 reads CATSRAGGLNTEAFF. For the CDR3, the DNA is TGTGCCACCAGCAGAGCAGGGGGTCTGAACACTGAAGCTTTCTTT.

Only a few counts were recorded for this clone. The rearrangement links TRBV4-1 to TRBJ2-7; 9 bases fit TRBD1. There are 16 residues in the CDR3. In germline, CDR1 is MGHRA, CDR2 YSYEKL. V gave up 4 bases and J gave up 3 bases; unmatched junction bases: 10. CDR3 sequence (DNA): TGCGCCAGCAGCCCTCCTGGACAGGGGTCGAACTACGAGCAGTACTTC. This translates into CASSPPGQGSNYEQYF.

This sequence joins TRBV7-8 and TRBJ2-1, with 10 positions matching TRBD2. J was trimmed by 1 base and V by 6 bases; bases with no gene match: 6. Per the germline V gene, CDR1 is SGHVS and CDR2 is FQNEAQ. The length of the CDR3 is 16 residues. This CDR3 is CASRETSGRSYNEQFF. CDR3 nucleotides: TGTGCCAGCAGGGAGACTAGCGGGCGTTCCTACAATGAGCAGTTCTTC.

This rearrangement joins TRBV29-1 to TRBJ2-2; 8 bases align to TRBD1. With 0 bases clipped from V and 1 base from J, the junction kept 13 bases outside the gene matches. This CDR3 region has 19 residues. The germline V gene encodes CDR1 SQVTM and CDR2 ANQGSEA. The CDR3 bases are TGCAGCGTTGAAGATCACAGGGGGAACCTCGTGCGGAACACCGGGGAGCTGTTTTTT. This gives the protein CSVEDHRGNLVRNTGELFF.

CDR3 DNA sequence: TGTGCCAGCAGCTTGGCGGCGGGAGATACGCAGTATTTT. Protein sequence: CASSLAAGDTQYF. The chain is built from TRBV5-6 and TRBJ2-3; perhaps TRBD2 as D (5 bases). CDR1 is SGHDT and CDR2 is YYEEEE in the germline V gene. Trimming cost V 0 bases and J 5 bases, with 7 bases left between them. This CDR3 is built from 13 residues.

The rearrangement uses TRBV12-5 and TRBJ2-1; weak D call: TRBD2 (5 bases). The CDR3 is made up of 13 amino acids. The germline V gene has CDR1 LGHNT and CDR2 FRNRAP. V was shortened by 5 bases and J by 6 bases, with 11 bases between the two germline ends. The CDR3 bases are TGTGCTAGTGGTCCGGACCGGGGCAATGAGCAGTTCTTC. It codes for CASGPDRGNEQFF.

This chain joins TRBV7-6 and TRBJ2-1; TRBD1 matches at 11 bases. CDR1 and CDR2 from the germline V gene are SGHVS and FNYEAQ. The CDR3 is made up of 17 amino acids. With 0 bases clipped from V and 8 bases from J, the junction kept 9 bases outside the gene matches. The CDR3 DNA reads TGTGCCAGCAGCTTAGCGGGGACAGGGGGTAGCGGGGATGAGCAGTTCTTC. Translating gives CASSLAGTGGSGDEQFF.

The sample holds one count of this clone. The chain combines TRBV7-6 with TRBJ2-2; TRBD1 aligns across 8 bases. Germline V gene sequence: CDR1 SGHVS, CDR2 FNYEAQ. The length of the CDR3 is 13 residues. V shed 8 bases and J 1 base; nucleotides not matched to a gene: 0. CDR3 amino acids: CASGTGNTGELFF. Here the CDR3 DNA reads TGTGCCAGCGGGACAGGGAACACCGGGGAGCTGTTTTTT.